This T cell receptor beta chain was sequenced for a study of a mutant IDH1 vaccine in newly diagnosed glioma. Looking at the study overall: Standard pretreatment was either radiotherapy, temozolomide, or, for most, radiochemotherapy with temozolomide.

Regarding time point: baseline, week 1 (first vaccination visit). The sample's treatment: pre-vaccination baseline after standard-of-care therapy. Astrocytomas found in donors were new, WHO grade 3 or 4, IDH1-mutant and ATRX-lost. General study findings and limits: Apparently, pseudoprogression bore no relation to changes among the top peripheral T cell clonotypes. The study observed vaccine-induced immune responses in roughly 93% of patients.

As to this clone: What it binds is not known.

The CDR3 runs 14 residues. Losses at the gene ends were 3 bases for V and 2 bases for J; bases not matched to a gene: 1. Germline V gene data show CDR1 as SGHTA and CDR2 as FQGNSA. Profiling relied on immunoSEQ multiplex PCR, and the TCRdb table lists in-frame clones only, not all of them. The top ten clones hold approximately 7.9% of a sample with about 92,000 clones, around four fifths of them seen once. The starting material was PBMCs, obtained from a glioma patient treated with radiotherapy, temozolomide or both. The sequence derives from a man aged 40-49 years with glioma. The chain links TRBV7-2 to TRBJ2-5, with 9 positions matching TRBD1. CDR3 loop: CASSFDRGQETQYF. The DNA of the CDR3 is TGTGCCAGCAGCTTCGACAGGGGGCAAGAGACCCAGTACTTC.